This TCR beta chain stems from a study of OX40 agonist ivuxolimab in advanced cancers. Background on the study: An anti-OX40 (CD134) antibody with agonistic activity, ivuxolimab, was administered to patients.

Assay used: immunoSEQ multiplex PCR; TCRdb lists only in-frame clones, some missing. In the table there are tens of thousands of clones, 85% to 95% of which are singletons. The V and J ends lost 3 bases and 4 bases respectively, with 13 bases between them. This CDR3 has 14 residues. Germline CDR1 LNHNV, CDR2 YYDKDF (reference sequence). This sample comprised CD4+ or CD8+ T cells sorted from blood, obtained in a trial of the OX40 agonist ivuxolimab. The chain uses TRBV15 and TRBJ2-7; D ambiguous. The clonotype comes from an adult with an advanced solid tumor such as melanoma, head and neck, liver or kidney cancer. CDR3 DNA sequence: TGTGCCACCAGCAGTCACTCCGTTGGGTACGAGCAGTACTTC. Amino acid sequence: CATSSHSVGYEQYF.